The next 16 T cell receptor beta chains were all read from a single sample in a study of cytomegalovirus exposure and HLA in healthy donors. PCR employed 60 Vbeta and 13 Jbeta primers. Assay used: immunoSEQ multiplex PCR; TCRdb lists only in-frame clones, some missing. In the table there are under 150,000 clones, around 85% of which are singletons. The sample consisted of PBMCs. The source is a woman aged 25 to 39 in good health and CMV-seropositive.

Of note for this clone: At one of its ends the junction is not consistent with the germline gene, which may arise from a read error. The rearrangement links TRBV7-9 to TRBJ2-1, with 10 nucleotides matching TRBD2. This CDR3 is built from 12 residues. From germline, CDR1 is SEHNR and CDR2 FQNEAQ (reference sequence). This CDR3 is CSSGRGGNEQFF. In DNA form, the CDR3 reads TGTTCCAGCGGGAGGGGGGGCAATGAGCAGTTCTTC.

J is TRBJ1-5 and V is TRBV30, with 7 bases fitting TRBD1. CDR3 size: 17 residues. V lost 2 bases and J lost 5; bases outside the gene matches: 15. Germline-derived CDR1 and CDR2 are GTSNPN and SVGIG (reference sequence). CDR3 loop: CAWSSTRTGTADQPQHF. The CDR3 nucleotides read TGTGCCTGGAGTTCTACCCGTACCGGGACAGCTGATCAGCCCCAGCATTTT.

The V call is TRBV28, the J call TRBJ1-5, with D perhaps TRBD1 (6 bases). The V end was cut by 5 bases, the J end by 7 bases, with 15 bases between. CDR1 is MDHEN, CDR2 SYDVKM, per germline. This CDR3 spans 14 amino acids. Here the CDR3 DNA reads TGTGCCAGCAGTCCCTGGGGGCCGGAACAGCCCCAGCATTTT. As protein: CASSPWGPEQPQHF.

The chain is built from TRBV11-2 and TRBJ2-5; 10 bases are a match to TRBD2. The V segment lost 4 bases and the J segment 1 base; nucleotides outside the gene matches: 0. This CDR3 has 14 residues. Germline CDR1 reads SGHAT; CDR2 reads FQNNGV. The CDR3 region is CASSWTSGQETQYF. CDR3 DNA sequence: TGTGCCAGCAGCTGGACTAGCGGCCAAGAGACCCAGTACTTC.

This chain joins TRBV5-1 and TRBJ2-1; D is ambiguous. Germline loops: CDR1 SGHRS, CDR2 YFSETQ. Trimming cost V 4 bases and J 4 bases, with 12 bases left between them. This CDR3 comprises 14 residues. CDR3 protein: CASSLLDLYNEQFF. The CDR3 nucleotides read TGCGCCAGCAGCCTACTCGATTTATACAATGAGCAGTTCTTC. The full variable domain, in which reference TRBV5-1 and TRBJ2-1 provide the parts outside the CDR3, is KAGVTQTPRYLIKTRGQQVTLSCSPISGHRSVSWYQQTPGQGLQFLFEYFSETQRNKGNFPGRFSGRQFSNSRSEMNVSTLELGDSALYLCASSLLDLYNEQFFGPGTRLTVL.

The V gene is TRBV2, the J gene TRBJ1-6; 9 nucleotides agree with TRBD1. CDR1 SNHLY and CDR2 FYNNEI come from the germline V gene. V lost 8 bases to trimming and J lost 0 bases; unmatched junction nucleotides: 5. The CDR3 has 16 amino acids. The DNA for the CDR3 is TGTGCCAGCGGGGGACAGGGAAGCTCCTATAATTCACCCCTCCACTTT. Translating gives CASGGQGSSYNSPLHF.

This chain connects TRBV19 to TRBJ2-7; D is perhaps TRBD2 (5 bases). V shed 7 bases and J shed 0 bases, with 13 bases lying between them. Looked up from germline, CDR1 is LNHDA and CDR2 is SQIVND (reference sequence). The CDR3 length is 14 residues. CDR3 region: CASKKGEGSYEQYF. The CDR3 nucleotides are TGTGCCAGTAAGAAGGGAGAGGGCTCCTACGAGCAGTACTTC. Based on the CDR3 plus reference TRBV19 and TRBJ2-7, the full variable domain is DGGITQSPKYLFRKEGQNVTLSCEQNLNHDAMYWYRQDPGQGLRLIYYSQIVNDFQKGDIAEGYSVSREKKESFPLTVTSAQKNPTAFYLCASKKGEGSYEQYFGPGTRLTVT.

The table lists this clone with a count of one. The chain links TRBV15 to TRBJ2-1; 8 bases align to TRBD1. The ends lost 0 bases at V and 5 bases at J; junction bases unmatched: 6. The CDR3 contains 16 residues. Germline CDR1 LNHNV, CDR2 YYDKDF (reference sequence). CDR3 nucleotide sequence: TGTGCCACCAGCAGAGAGGAAGGACAGGGAAACAATGAGCAGTTCTTC. Residues: CATSREEGQGNNEQFF.

The rearrangement joins TRBV5-4 to TRBJ1-4, with 9 bases aligning to TRBD1. The junction had 6 bases not matched to a gene; V was cut back by 6 bases and J by 6 bases. The CDR3 length is 14 residues. Germline-derived CDR1 and CDR2 are SGHNT and YYREEE (reference sequence). DNA for the CDR3: TGTGCCAGCACCGTGGACAGGGGCCATGAAAAACTGTTTTTT. Translated: CASTVDRGHEKLFF.

This chain joins TRBV30 and TRBJ2-1, with TRBD2 matching over 8 bases. Germline-derived CDR1 and CDR2 are GTSNPN and SVGIG (reference sequence). With 3 bases clipped from V and 4 bases from J, the junction kept 5 bases outside the gene matches. CDR3 length: 14 residues. Here the CDR3 DNA reads TGTGCCTGGAGCACTAGCGGCCTTTACAATGAGCAGTTCTTC. Its protein is CAWSTSGLYNEQFF.

The chain carries TRBV29-1 and TRBJ1-3, with 7 positions matching TRBD1. V shed 5 bases and J 0 bases; nucleotides not matched to a gene: 4. CDR3 length: 14 amino acids. The germline gives CDR1 SQVTM, CDR2 ANQGSEA. The CDR3 protein is CSVSQGNSGNTIYF. In DNA, the CDR3 is TGCAGCGTTTCACAGGGGAACTCTGGAAACACCATATATTTT.

In this sample, this clone turned up a few times. V and J are TRBV4-2 and TRBJ2-3, with TRBD2 identical over 9 bases. V shed 4 bases, J shed 3 bases, and the junction held 29 bases outside the gene matches. The CDR3 loop spans 23 amino acids. The germline gives CDR1 LGHNA, CDR2 YNFKEQ. The CDR3 loop is CASSPHQLPERGALAGFTDTQYF. The CDR3 region has the DNA TGTGCCAGCAGCCCCCATCAACTACCGGAGCGGGGGGCCCTGGCAGGGTTTACAGATACGCAGTATTTT.

In regard to this clone: One junction end does not reproduce the germline sequence, and a read error may be involved. The rearrangement joins TRBV7-7 to TRBJ2-1, with a tentative D call TRBD2 (6 bases). This CDR3 comprises 16 residues. The V gene's germline CDR1 is SSHAT and CDR2 FNYEAQ (reference sequence). CDR3 sequence reads: CASSPRAVPLGGEQFF. The CDR3 DNA is TGTGCTAGCAGCCCCCGGGCGGTCCCGCTTGGGGGGGAGCAGTTCTTC.

This chain connects TRBV5-4 to TRBJ1-1; D is possibly TRBD1 (6 bases). Trimming took 3 bases from V and 4 from J, leaving 16 bases between them. In germline, CDR1 is SGHNT, CDR2 YYREEE (reference sequence). CDR3 length equals 15 residues. CDR3 sequence reads: CASSSRGEGGTEAFF. The CDR3 DNA sequence: TGTGCCAGCAGCTCCCGGGGGGAAGGGGGCACTGAAGCTTTCTTT.

This clone was detected many times. V and J are TRBV9 and TRBJ1-2; a weak D match, TRBD1 (6 bases). Germline values: CDR1 SGDLS, CDR2 YYNGEE. This CDR3 comprises 15 residues. V was pared by 0 bases and J by 7 bases, with 16 bases between. The CDR3 is CASSVGPQGRGGYTF. CDR3 bases: TGTGCCAGCAGCGTAGGCCCTCAGGGGAGGGGTGGCTACACCTTC.

This clone occurred a few times. The chain employs TRBV27 and TRBJ2-7; 7 bases are a match to TRBD2. This CDR3 is 14 amino acids long. With V trimmed by 6 bases and J by 3 bases, 8 bases remained unmatched. Germline-derived CDR1 and CDR2 are MNHEY and SMNVEV (reference sequence). CDR3 nucleotides: TGTGCCAGCAGGGGAGTAGCGGGTGGCTACGAGCAGTACTTC. Protein sequence: CASRGVAGGYEQYF.